A selection of T cell receptor beta chains follows, all from one sample in a study of blood T cell repertoires in COVID-19. Repertoires were generated with immunoSEQ multiplex PCR, while TCRdb's copy carries only in-frame clones and drops some. The sample yields tens of thousands of clones, around 88% seen once. Sequenced: peripheral blood. All receptors come from a human donor in a cohort sampled during active COVID-19. CDR3s include the opening cysteine and the closing phenylalanine or tryptophan. The D gene is left open where the match is weak. Some rows mark clone size as missing; the rest say once, few, many or name a class of expanded clone.

J | size | V | D | CDR3 | DNA
TRBJ1-5 | NA | TRBV27 | NA | CASMPQVTRNQPQHF | TGTGCCAGCATGCCACAGGTTACCCGCAATCAGCCCCAGCATTTT
TRBJ2-7 | medium-sized | TRBV5-1 | TRBD1 | CASSLWTGPYEQYF | TGCGCCAGCAGCCTTTGGACAGGACCCTACGAGCAGTACTTC
TRBJ2-5 | NA | TRBV5-5 | NA | CASSLARGETQYF | TGTGCCAGCAGCTTGGCCAGGGGTGAGACCCAGTACTTC
TRBJ2-5 | medium-sized | TRBV14 | NA | CASRLPDRTTQYF | TGTGCCAGCAGACTCCCGGACCGGACAACCCAGTACTTC
TRBJ2-1 | NA | TRBV11-2 | NA | CASSLIRVDYNEQFF | TGTGCCAGCAGCTTGATCCGGGTGGACTACAATGAGCAGTTCTTC
TRBJ2-5 | NA | TRBV9 | NA | CASSALPLWRVQETQYF | TGTGCCAGCAGCGCCCTTCCCCTTTGGAGGGTCCAAGAGACCCAGTACTTC
TRBJ2-7 | NA | TRBV3-1/TRBV3-2 | TRBD1 | CASSQEDRGSYEQYF | TGTGCCAGCAGCCAAGAAGACAGGGGATCCTACGAGCAGTACTTC
TRBJ2-7 | few | TRBV7-9 | NA | CASSYLGHEQYF | TGTGCCAGCAGCTACCTGGGGCACGAGCAGTACTTC
TRBJ2-2 | NA | TRBV5-6 | NA | CASRSDSRTGELFF | TGTGCCAGCAGGTCGGACAGTCGGACAGGGGAGCTGTTTTTT
TRBJ1-2 | NA | TRBV20-1 | TRBD1 | CSQQGSYGYTF | TGCAGTCAACAGGGGTCCTATGGCTACACCTTC
TRBJ2-7 | few | TRBV27 | TRBD1 | CASSGQGAYEQYF | TGTGCCAGCAGTGGACAGGGGGCTTACGAGCAGTACTTC
TRBJ2-3 | NA | TRBV4-1 | NA | CASSQDDYPDTQYF | TGCGCCAGCAGCCAAGATGACTACCCAGATACGCAGTATTTT
TRBJ1-1 | once | TRBV18 | TRBD1 | CASSPGRGQGTEAFF | TGTGCCAGCTCACCAGGAAGGGGGCAGGGAACTGAAGCTTTCTTT
TRBJ1-1 | few | TRBV27 | TRBD1 | CASSPGQGRRGTEAFF | TGTGCCAGCAGTCCCGGACAGGGGCGTCGGGGCACTGAAGCTTTCTTT
TRBJ2-1 | NA | TRBV2 | NA | CASSVGSWEQFF | TGTGCCAGCAGTGTAGGGAGTTGGGAGCAGTTCTTC
TRBJ2-1 | NA | TRBV5-1 | NA | CASSFEPPRENEQFF | TGCGCCAGCAGCTTTGAGCCCCCCCGGGAGAATGAGCAGTTCTTC
TRBJ2-5 | NA | TRBV19 | NA | CASSRTQGQETQYF | TGTGCCAGTAGTAGAACCCAGGGGCAGGAGACCCAGTACTTC
TRBJ1-5 | NA | TRBV19 | NA | CASTTWTLSNQPQHF | TGTGCCAGTACTACATGGACACTTAGCAATCAGCCCCAGCATTTT
TRBJ1-5 | few | TRBV19 | TRBD1 | CASSMGQEVQPQHF | TGTGCCAGTAGTATGGGACAGGAAGTTCAGCCCCAGCATTTT
TRBJ2-7 | NA | TRBV9 | TRBD1 | CASSAGTGTYEQYF | TGTGCCAGCAGCGCGGGGACAGGGACCTACGAGCAGTACTTC
TRBJ2-7 | NA | TRBV19 | NA | CASSLQGQYEQYF | TGTGCCAGTAGTCTGCAGGGCCAATACGAGCAGTACTTC
TRBJ2-3 | NA | TRBV29-1 | TRBD1 | CSCTGGTDTQYF | TGCAGTTGTACAGGGGGCACAGATACGCAGTATTTT
TRBJ1-3 | NA | TRBV6-5 | TRBD1 | CASSSGSGGRNTIYF | TGTGCCAGCAGTTCCGGCTCAGGGGGCCGAAACACCATATATTTT
TRBJ2-7 | NA | TRBV18 | TRBD2 | CASSPLAGGLSYEQYF | TGTGCCAGCTCCCCACTAGCGGGAGGCCTTTCCTACGAGCAGTACTTC
TRBJ2-7 | NA | TRBV25-1 | NA | CASSDSISYEQYF | TGTGCCAGCAGTGACAGTATCAGTTACGAGCAGTACTTC
TRBJ1-2 | NA | TRBV15 | NA | CATSSGGTRYGYTF | TGTGCCACCAGCAGCGGCGGTACCCGCTATGGCTACACCTTC
TRBJ1-5 | NA | TRBV19 | NA | CASSIPGYSNQPQHF | TGTGCCAGTAGTATACCAGGGTATAGCAATCAGCCCCAGCATTTT
TRBJ2-1 | NA | TRBV3-1/TRBV3-2 | TRBD2 | CASSQDWTSGHSYNEQFF | TGTGCCAGCAGCCAAGATTGGACTAGCGGGCACTCCTACAATGAGCAGTTCTTC
TRBJ1-5 | few | TRBV19 | TRBD1 | CASSTSRDRGIRAQHF | TGTGCCAGTAGTACCTCCCGGGACAGGGGGATTCGGGCCCAGCATTTT
TRBJ2-1 | NA | TRBV5-1 | TRBD2 | CASSLEVAGADEQFF | TGCGCCAGCAGCTTGGAGGTAGCGGGGGCGGATGAGCAGTTCTTC
TRBJ2-7 | once | TRBV19 | TRBD1 | CASRRTGRAYEQYF | TGTGCCAGCAGAAGGACAGGGAGAGCCTACGAGCAGTACTTC
TRBJ2-1 | NA | TRBV6-4 | NA | CASSPRTGKFYNEQFF | TGTGCCAGCAGTCCCCGAACAGGGAAATTCTACAATGAGCAGTTCTTC
TRBJ1-1 | once | TRBV7-9 | NA | CASSSRGRDLPNTEAFF | TGTGCCAGCAGCTCCAGGGGCCGAGACTTGCCGAACACTGAAGCTTTCTTT
TRBJ1-2 | NA | TRBV7-9 | TRBD1 | CASSLRQGLESYGYTF | TGTGCCAGCAGCCTACGACAGGGACTTGAGTCGTATGGCTACACCTTC
TRBJ2-1 | NA | TRBV3-1/TRBV3-2 | TRBD2 | CASSQVKSRLAGMNEQFF | TGTGCCAGCAGCCAAGTCAAGTCTCGACTAGCGGGAATGAATGAGCAGTTCTTC
TRBJ1-1 | NA | TRBV5-6 | NA | CASSFFEPGTEAFF | TGTGCCAGCAGCTTTTTTGAGCCAGGCACTGAAGCTTTCTTT
TRBJ1-2 | NA | TRBV19 | TRBD1 | CASSIGTVNYGYTF | TGTGCCAGTAGTATCGGGACAGTCAACTATGGCTACACCTTC
TRBJ1-4 | NA | TRBV10-3 | NA | CAISAGRGGSNEKLFF | TGTGCCATCAGTGCGGGCAGGGGAGGGTCTAATGAAAAACTGTTTTTT
TRBJ1-1 | NA | TRBV5-6 | TRBD1 | CASRPGQVTEAFF | TGTGCCAGCAGGCCAGGACAGGTTACTGAAGCTTTCTTT
TRBJ2-7 | NA | TRBV13 | NA | CASSLNPLSLSYEQYF | TGTGCCAGCAGCTTAAATCCCCTGAGCTTGAGCTACGAGCAGTACTTC
TRBJ1-1 | NA | TRBV18 | NA | CASSPTGLNTEAFF | TGTGCCAGCTCACCAACAGGGTTGAACACTGAAGCTTTCTTT
TRBJ2-7 | NA | TRBV7-9 | NA | CASSGDFYEQYF | TGTGCCAGCAGCGGGGACTTCTACGAGCAGTACTTC
TRBJ1-1 | NA | TRBV29-1 | TRBD1 | CSAGQGGTEAFF | TGCAGCGCCGGACAGGGAGGAACTGAAGCTTTCTTT
TRBJ1-2 | NA | TRBV20-1 | TRBD1 | CSASSQGAAGYTF | TGCAGTGCTAGTTCCCAGGGGGCCGCTGGCTACACCTTC
TRBJ1-2 | NA | TRBV20-1 | NA | CSARDNLGYTF | TGCAGTGCTAGGGACAATTTAGGCTACACCTTC
TRBJ1-5 | NA | TRBV19 | NA | CASNVAGRISNQPQHF | TGTGCCAGTAATGTTGCAGGAAGGATAAGCAATCAGCCCCAGCATTTT
TRBJ2-1 | NA | TRBV5-5 | NA | CASSLRQDTYNEQFF | TGTGCCAGCAGCTTGCGGCAGGACACGTACAATGAGCAGTTCTTC
TRBJ1-1 | NA | TRBV9 | NA | CASSVRREPGEAFF | TGTGCCAGCAGCGTAAGACGGGAACCCGGTGAAGCTTTCTTT
TRBJ2-5 | NA | TRBV20-1 | NA | CSHDRQETQYF | TGCAGTCACGACAGGCAAGAGACCCAGTACTTC
TRBJ1-1 | few | TRBV11-3 | NA | CASSLGAGQGTEAFF | TGTGCCAGCAGCTTGGGTGCGGGGCAAGGCACTGAAGCTTTCTTT
TRBJ2-7 | NA | TRBV5-5 | NA | CASSSPGAYEQYF | TGTGCCAGCAGCTCACCAGGGGCCTACGAGCAGTACTTC
TRBJ2-7 | NA | TRBV7-8 | NA | CASSARDNSYEQYF | TGTGCCAGCAGCGCTAGGGACAACTCCTACGAGCAGTACTTC
TRBJ2-1 | NA | TRBV19 | NA | CASSLTSVLYNEQFF | TGTGCCAGTAGTCTAACTAGTGTCCTTTACAATGAGCAGTTCTTC
TRBJ2-7 | NA | TRBV4-2 | NA | CASSQGFRGQASGEQYF | TGTGCCAGCAGCCAAGGCTTCAGAGGGCAGGCGTCGGGCGAGCAGTACTTC
TRBJ1-1 | NA | TRBV6-2/TRBV6-3 | NA | CASSLGTSEAFF | TGTGCCAGCAGCCTCGGGACAAGCGAAGCTTTCTTT
TRBJ1-5 | NA | TRBV6-1 | TRBD1 | CASSEDRGSPRPQHF | TGTGCCAGCAGTGAAGACAGGGGGTCACCCCGGCCCCAGCATTTT
TRBJ1-6 | NA | TRBV3-1/TRBV3-2 | TRBD1 | CASSFGQGQGSPLHF | TGTGCCAGCAGTTTTGGACAGGGGCAAGGTTCACCCCTCCACTTT
TRBJ2-2 | NA | TRBV6-5 | NA | CASSYRGTANTGELFF | TGTGCCAGCAGTTACCGGGGGACAGCCAACACCGGGGAGCTGTTTTTT